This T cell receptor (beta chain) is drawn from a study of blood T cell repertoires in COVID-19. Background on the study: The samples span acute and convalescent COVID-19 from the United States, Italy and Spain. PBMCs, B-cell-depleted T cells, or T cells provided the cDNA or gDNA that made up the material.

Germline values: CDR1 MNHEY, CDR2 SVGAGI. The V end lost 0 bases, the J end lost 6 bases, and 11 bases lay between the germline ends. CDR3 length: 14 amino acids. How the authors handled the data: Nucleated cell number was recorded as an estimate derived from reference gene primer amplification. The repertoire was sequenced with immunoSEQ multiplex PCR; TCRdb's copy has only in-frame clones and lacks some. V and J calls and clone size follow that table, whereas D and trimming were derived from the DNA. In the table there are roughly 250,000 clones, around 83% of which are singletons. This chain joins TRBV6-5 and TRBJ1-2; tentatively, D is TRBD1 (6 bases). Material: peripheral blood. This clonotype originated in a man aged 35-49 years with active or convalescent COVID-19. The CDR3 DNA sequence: TGTGCCAGCAGTTACTCAGACAGGCCCCATGGCTACACCTTC. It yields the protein CASSYSDRPHGYTF.